These 13 T cell receptor beta chains share one sample of origin, sequenced in a study of OX40 agonist ivuxolimab in advanced cancers. The method was immunoSEQ multiplex PCR; TCRdb's version includes in-frame clones alone and lacks a portion of them. The table lists fewer than 25,000 clones, approximately 86% of them singletons. Sequencing used CD4+ or CD8+ T cells sorted from blood, obtained in a trial of the OX40 agonist ivuxolimab. The receptor source for this set is an adult with an advanced solid tumor such as melanoma, head and neck, liver or kidney cancer.

This chain uses TRBV29-1 with TRBJ2-2, with TRBD1 matching 9 bases. Germline-derived CDR1 and CDR2 are SQVTM and ANQGSEA. V gave up 4 bases and J gave up 1 base; unmatched junction bases: 7. The CDR3 extends over 16 amino acids. The CDR3 sequence: CSVGSRDRENTGELFF. The CDR3 DNA is TGCAGCGTTGGGTCCCGGGACAGGGAGAACACCGGGGAGCTGTTTTTT.

This clone occurred a few times. This chain joins TRBV19 and TRBJ2-5, with D possibly called TRBD1 or TRBD2 (5 bases each). The V gene lost 3 bases and the J gene lost 5 bases, with 10 bases spanning the gap. The CDR3 is made up of 13 amino acids. Looked up from germline, CDR1 is LNHDA and CDR2 is SQIVND (reference sequence). CDR3 nucleotides: TGTGCCAGTAGTATGGGGGTAGGGGAGACCCAGTACTTC. It encodes CASSMGVGETQYF.

This clone was picked up a small number of times. This chain links TRBV11-2 with TRBJ2-1, with TRBD2 identical over 14 bases. The V and J ends lost 4 bases and 9 bases, in that order; junction bases with no gene match: 14. CDR3 size: 18 residues. CDR1 and CDR2 (germline): SGHAT, FQNNGV. DNA for the CDR3: TGTGCCAGCAGCTCCAACCTGGGACTAGCGGGAGCGGAGGGTGAGCAGTTCTTC. The encoded protein is CASSSNLGLAGAEGEQFF.

The chain is built from TRBV6-4 and TRBJ2-2; tentatively, D is TRBD2 (6 bases). Germline loops: CDR1 MRHNA, CDR2 SNTAGT. The germline V and J ends were trimmed by 0 bases and 4 bases, with 6 bases remaining between them. The CDR3 extends over 14 amino acids. Here the CDR3 reads CASSDSTSTGELFF. For the CDR3, the DNA is TGTGCCAGCAGTGACTCGACTAGCACCGGGGAGCTGTTTTTT.

The V gene is TRBV5-1, the J gene TRBJ2-7, with D unclear. V was trimmed by 5 bases and J by 3 bases, leaving 15 bases between them. This CDR3 is 14 amino acids long. Germline lookup yields CDR1 SGHRS and CDR2 YFSETQ. The CDR3 loop is CASRDWTASYEQYF. The CDR3 bases are TGCGCCAGCAGAGACTGGACGGCTAGCTACGAGCAGTACTTC.

The rearrangement links TRBV6-5 to TRBJ1-1; a weak D match, TRBD1 (6 bases). This CDR3 has 12 amino acids. The V gene lost 0 bases and the J gene lost 11 bases, with 10 bases spanning the gap. Germline V gives CDR1 MNHEY, CDR2 SVGAGI. CDR3 DNA: TGTGCCAGCAGTTACTCGGGGGCCGATGCTTTCTTT. This gives the protein CASSYSGADAFF.

This sequence joins TRBV29-1 and TRBJ2-1; 11 bases map to TRBD2. CDR3 length equals 20 residues. J was trimmed by 0 bases and V by 6 bases; bases with no gene match: 19. Germline V CDR1 and CDR2: SQVTM, ANQGSEA. CDR3 nucleotides: TGCAGCGTCGAGGGGATGCCCGGGACTAGCGGAAGGAGCTCCTACAATGAGCAGTTCTTC. Translating gives CSVEGMPGTSGRSSYNEQFF.

The chain recombines TRBV6-1 with TRBJ2-1; D possibly corresponds to TRBD2 (5 bases). Trimming took off 8 bases at V and 3 bases at J, with 11 bases between the two ends. Per germline, CDR1 MNHNS and CDR2 SASEGT. The CDR3 has 13 amino acids. The CDR3 coding sequence is TGTGCCAGCCAAACTAGTTACTACAATGAGCAGTTCTTC. Translated, it gives CASQTSYYNEQFF.

This chain links TRBV9 with TRBJ2-2; D is undetermined. Trimming removed 5 bases at V and 5 bases at J, with 7 bases between. There are 12 residues in the CDR3. CDR1 is SGDLS and CDR2 is YYNGEE in the germline V gene. The CDR3 DNA follows: TGTGCCAGCAGTTTATGGACCGGGGAGCTGTTTTTT. It encodes CASSLWTGELFF. Filled out from reference TRBV9 and TRBJ2-2, the complete variable domain reads DSGVTQTPKHLITATGQRVTLRCSPRSGDLSVYWYQQSLDQGLQFLIQYYNGEERAKGNILERFSAQQFPDLHSELNLSSLELGDSALYFCASSLWTGELFFGEGSRLTVL.

V gene TRBV5-6 combines with J gene TRBJ1-2; tentatively, D is TRBD1 (5 bases). V lost 4 bases, J lost 4 bases, and 11 bases lay in between. CDR3 length: 13 residues. CDR1 is SGHDT, CDR2 YYEEEE, per germline. The CDR3 DNA sequence: TGTGCCAGCAGCCGATGGGGCCTCTATGGCTACACCTTC. The encoded protein is CASSRWGLYGYTF. The entire variable domain, with the rest obtained from reference TRBV5-6 and TRBJ1-2, is as follows: DAGVTQSPTHLIKTRGQQVTLRCSPKSGHDTVSWYQQALGQGPQFIFQYYEEEERQRGNFPDRFSGHQFPNYSSELNVNALLLGDSALYLCASSRWGLYGYTFGSGTRLTVV.

The chain uses TRBV4-1 and TRBJ2-1; D remains unclear. Deletions cut 4 bases from V and 9 bases from J, with 16 bases between. This CDR3 contains 14 residues. From germline, CDR1 is MGHRA and CDR2 YSYEKL. DNA of the CDR3: TGCGCCAGCAGCCTACCCGGAGTCGGCAGTGAGCAGTTCTTC. Its translation is CASSLPGVGSEQFF.

This rearrangement joins TRBV7-8 to TRBJ2-3, with D possibly TRBD1 on 6 matching bases. Between the trimmed V and J ends, which lost 1 base and 2 bases, there was a span of 19 bases. Germline loops: CDR1 SGHVS, CDR2 FQNEAQ. The CDR3 spans 18 residues. The CDR3 DNA reads as TGTGCCAGCAGCTTAGATGTTGGGACAAAGGCCTTCACAGATACGCAGTATTTT. Translating gives CASSLDVGTKAFTDTQYF. Complete variable domain (other parts from reference TRBV7-8 and TRBJ2-3): GAGVSQSPRYKVAKRGQDVALRCDPISGHVSLFWYQQALGQGPEFLTYFQNEAQLDKSGLPSDRFFAERPEGSVSTLKIQRTQQEDSAVYLCASSLDVGTKAFTDTQYFGPGTRLTVL.

This clone showed up just once. The chain is built from TRBV5-1 and TRBJ2-1, with no clear D. V was trimmed by 3 bases and J by 0 bases, leaving 10 bases between them. Germline V lookup: CDR1 SGHRS, CDR2 YFSETQ. This CDR3 spans 15 amino acids. The CDR3 DNA is TGCGCCAGCAGCTCCCTACCAAGCTCCTACAATGAGCAGTTCTTC. It is translated as CASSSLPSSYNEQFF.